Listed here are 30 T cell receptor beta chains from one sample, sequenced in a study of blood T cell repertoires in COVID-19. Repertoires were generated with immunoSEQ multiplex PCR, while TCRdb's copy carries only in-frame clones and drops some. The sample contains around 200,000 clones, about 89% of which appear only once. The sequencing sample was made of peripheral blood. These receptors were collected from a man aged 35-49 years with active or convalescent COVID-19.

The CDR3 region is CSVGIANSYEQYF. In DNA form, the CDR3 reads TGCAGCGTTGGGATAGCGAACTCCTACGAGCAGTACTTC. V and J are TRBV29-1 and TRBJ2-7, with D perhaps matching TRBD2 (5 bases). The CDR3 has 13 amino acids. The V end was cut by 4 bases, the J end by 0 bases, with 10 bases between. Germline V gene lookup returns CDR1 SQVTM and CDR2 ANQGSEA.

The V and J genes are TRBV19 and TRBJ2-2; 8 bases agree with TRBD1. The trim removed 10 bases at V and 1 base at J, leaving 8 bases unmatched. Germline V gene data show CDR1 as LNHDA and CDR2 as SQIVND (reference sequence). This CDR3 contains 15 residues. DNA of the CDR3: TGTGCCACCCCTCAGGACAGGGAGAACACCGGGGAGCTGTTTTTT. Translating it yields CATPQDRENTGELFF.

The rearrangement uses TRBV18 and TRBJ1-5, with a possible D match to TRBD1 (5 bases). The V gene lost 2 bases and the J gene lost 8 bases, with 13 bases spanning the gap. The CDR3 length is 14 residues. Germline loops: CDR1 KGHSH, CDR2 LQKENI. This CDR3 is CASSPSPGLEPQHF. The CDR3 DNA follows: TGTGCCAGCTCACCATCTCCAGGGTTGGAGCCCCAGCATTTT.

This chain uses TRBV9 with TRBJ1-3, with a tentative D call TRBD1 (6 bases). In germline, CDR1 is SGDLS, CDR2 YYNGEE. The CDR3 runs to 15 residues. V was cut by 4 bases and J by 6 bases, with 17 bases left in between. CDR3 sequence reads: CASSRGHREVNTIYF. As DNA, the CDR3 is TGTGCCAGCAGCCGAGGTCACAGGGAAGTAAACACCATATATTTT.

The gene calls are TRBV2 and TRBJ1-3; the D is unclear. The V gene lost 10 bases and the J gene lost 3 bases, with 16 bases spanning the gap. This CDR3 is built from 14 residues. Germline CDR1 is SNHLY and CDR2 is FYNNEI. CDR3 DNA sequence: TGTGCCATCGAGGAGTCCAGAAATGGAAACACCATATATTTT. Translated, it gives CAIEESRNGNTIYF. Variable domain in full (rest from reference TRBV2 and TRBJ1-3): EPEVTQTPSHQVTQMGQEVILRCVPISNHLYFYWYRQILGQKVEFLVSFYNNEISEKSEIFDDQFSVERPDGSNFTLKIRSTKLEDSAMYFCAIEESRNGNTIYFGEGSWLTVV.

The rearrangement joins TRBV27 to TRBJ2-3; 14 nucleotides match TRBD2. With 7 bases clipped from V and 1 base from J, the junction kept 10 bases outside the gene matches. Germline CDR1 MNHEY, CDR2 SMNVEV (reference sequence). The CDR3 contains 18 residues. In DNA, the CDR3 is TGTGCCAGCACCCGGGGACTAGCGGGGGCCCATCGCACAGATACGCAGTATTTT. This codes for CASTRGLAGAHRTDTQYF.

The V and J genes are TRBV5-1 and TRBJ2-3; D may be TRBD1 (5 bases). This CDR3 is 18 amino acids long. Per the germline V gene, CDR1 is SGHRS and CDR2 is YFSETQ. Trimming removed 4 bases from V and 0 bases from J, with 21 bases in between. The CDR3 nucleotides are TGCGCCAGCAGCCTCAAAACACAGGAATATGGGAGCACAGATACGCAGTATTTT. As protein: CASSLKTQEYGSTDTQYF.

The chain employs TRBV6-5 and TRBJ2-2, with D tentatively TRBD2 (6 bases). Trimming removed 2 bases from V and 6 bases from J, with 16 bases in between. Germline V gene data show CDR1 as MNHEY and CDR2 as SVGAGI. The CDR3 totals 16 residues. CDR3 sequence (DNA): TGTGCCAGCAGTTACGTTTTGCGGGGCCGGTCCGGGGAGCTGTTTTTT. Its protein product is CASSYVLRGRSGELFF.

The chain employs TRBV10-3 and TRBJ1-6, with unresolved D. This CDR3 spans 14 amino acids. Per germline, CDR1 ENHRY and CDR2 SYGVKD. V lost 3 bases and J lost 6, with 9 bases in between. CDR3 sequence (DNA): TGTGCCATCAGTGACCTACCGGGTAATTCACCCCTCCACTTT. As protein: CAISDLPGNSPLHF.

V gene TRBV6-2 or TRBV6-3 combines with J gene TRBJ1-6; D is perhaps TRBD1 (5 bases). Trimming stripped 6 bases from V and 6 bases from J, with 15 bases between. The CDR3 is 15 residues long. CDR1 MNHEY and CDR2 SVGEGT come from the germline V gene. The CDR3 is CASSRPGVSNSPLHF. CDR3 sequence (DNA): TGTGCCAGCAGCCGCCCGGGGGTCTCTAATTCACCCCTCCACTTT.

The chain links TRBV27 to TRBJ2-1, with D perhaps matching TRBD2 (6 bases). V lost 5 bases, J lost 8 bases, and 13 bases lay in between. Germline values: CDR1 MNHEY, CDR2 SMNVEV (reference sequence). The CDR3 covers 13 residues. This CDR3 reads CASSLRRGDEQFF. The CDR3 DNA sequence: TGTGCCAGCAGTCTCCGGCGGGGCGATGAGCAGTTCTTC.

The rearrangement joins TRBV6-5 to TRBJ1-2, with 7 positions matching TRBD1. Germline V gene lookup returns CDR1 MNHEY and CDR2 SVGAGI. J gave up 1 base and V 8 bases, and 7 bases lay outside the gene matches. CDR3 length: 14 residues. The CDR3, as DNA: TGTGCCAGCCGTATAGGGGGCCATAACTATGGCTACACCTTC. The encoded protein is CASRIGGHNYGYTF.

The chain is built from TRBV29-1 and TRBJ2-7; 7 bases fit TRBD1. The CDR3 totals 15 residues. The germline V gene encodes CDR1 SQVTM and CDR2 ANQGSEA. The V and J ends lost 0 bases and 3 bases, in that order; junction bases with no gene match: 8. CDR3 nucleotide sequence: TGCAGCGTTGAAGAGGGAACCAGGGGGTACTACGAGCAGTACTTC. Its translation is CSVEEGTRGYYEQYF.

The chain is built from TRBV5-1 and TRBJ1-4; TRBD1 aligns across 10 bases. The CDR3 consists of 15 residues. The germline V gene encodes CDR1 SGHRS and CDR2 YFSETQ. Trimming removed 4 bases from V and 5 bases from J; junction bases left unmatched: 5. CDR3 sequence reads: CASSPPGQGNEKLFF. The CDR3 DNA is TGCGCCAGCAGCCCACCGGGACAGGGGAATGAAAAACTGTTTTTT.

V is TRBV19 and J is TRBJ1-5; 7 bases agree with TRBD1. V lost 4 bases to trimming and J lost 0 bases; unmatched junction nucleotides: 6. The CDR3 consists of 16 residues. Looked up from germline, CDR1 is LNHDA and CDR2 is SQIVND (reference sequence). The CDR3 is CASSRTGDLSNQPQHF. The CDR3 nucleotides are TGTGCCAGTAGTAGGACAGGAGACCTTAGCAATCAGCCCCAGCATTTT.

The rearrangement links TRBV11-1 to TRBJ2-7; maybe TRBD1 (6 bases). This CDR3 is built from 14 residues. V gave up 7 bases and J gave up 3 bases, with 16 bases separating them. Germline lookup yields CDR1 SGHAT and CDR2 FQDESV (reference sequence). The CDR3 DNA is TGTGCCAGCAACGACCCGGGACACCGCTACGAGCAGTACTTC. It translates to CASNDPGHRYEQYF.

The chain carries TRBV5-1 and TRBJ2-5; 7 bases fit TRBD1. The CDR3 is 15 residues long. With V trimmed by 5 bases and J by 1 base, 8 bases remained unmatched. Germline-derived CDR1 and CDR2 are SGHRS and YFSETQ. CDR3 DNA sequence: TGCGCCAGCAGTCGGACAGGTCCTCTCCAAGAGACCCAGTACTTC. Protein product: CASSRTGPLQETQYF.

The CDR3 DNA sequence: TGTGCCAGCAGGCCGGGACAGTGGGAGGAGACCCAGTACTTC. It encodes CASRPGQWEETQYF. V and J are TRBV6-6 and TRBJ2-5; TRBD1 agrees at 7 bases. The junction had 9 bases not matched to a gene; V was cut back by 6 bases and J by 5 bases. The germline V gene has CDR1 MNHNY and CDR2 SVGAGI (reference sequence). This CDR3 spans 14 amino acids.

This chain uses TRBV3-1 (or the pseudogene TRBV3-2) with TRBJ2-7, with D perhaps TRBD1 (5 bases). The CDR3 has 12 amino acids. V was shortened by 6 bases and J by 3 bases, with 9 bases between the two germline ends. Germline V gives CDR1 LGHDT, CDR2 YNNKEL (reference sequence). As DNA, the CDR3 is TGTGCCAGCAGGGGGCTCTACTACGAGCAGTACTTC. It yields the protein CASRGLYYEQYF.

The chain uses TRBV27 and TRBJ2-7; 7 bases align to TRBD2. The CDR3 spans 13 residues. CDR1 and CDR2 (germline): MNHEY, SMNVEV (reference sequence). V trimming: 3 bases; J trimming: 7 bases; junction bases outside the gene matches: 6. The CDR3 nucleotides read TGTGCCAGCAGTTTGCTCACAGCGGGGGAGCAGTACTTC. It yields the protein CASSLLTAGEQYF.

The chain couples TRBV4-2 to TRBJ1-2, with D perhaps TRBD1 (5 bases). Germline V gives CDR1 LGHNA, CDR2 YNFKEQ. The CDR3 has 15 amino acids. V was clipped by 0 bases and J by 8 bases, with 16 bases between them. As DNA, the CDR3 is TGTGCCAGCAGCCAAGATCGCCAGGGATACGGAGGCTACACCTTC. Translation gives CASSQDRQGYGGYTF.

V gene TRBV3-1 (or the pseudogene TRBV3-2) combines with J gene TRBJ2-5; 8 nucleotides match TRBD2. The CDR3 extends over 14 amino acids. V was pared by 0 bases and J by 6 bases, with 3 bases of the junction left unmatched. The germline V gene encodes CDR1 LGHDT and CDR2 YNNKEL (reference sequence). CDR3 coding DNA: TGTGCCAGCAGCCAAGAGTGGACTAGCAAGACCCAGTACTTC. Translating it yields CASSQEWTSKTQYF.

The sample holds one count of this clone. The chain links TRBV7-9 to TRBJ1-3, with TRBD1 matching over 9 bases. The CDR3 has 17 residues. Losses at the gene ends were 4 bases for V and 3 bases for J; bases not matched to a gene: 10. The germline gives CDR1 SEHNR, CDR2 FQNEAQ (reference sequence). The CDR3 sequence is CASSSTGGPLGGNTIYF. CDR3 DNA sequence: TGTGCCAGCAGCTCCACAGGGGGCCCTCTTGGTGGAAACACCATATATTTT.

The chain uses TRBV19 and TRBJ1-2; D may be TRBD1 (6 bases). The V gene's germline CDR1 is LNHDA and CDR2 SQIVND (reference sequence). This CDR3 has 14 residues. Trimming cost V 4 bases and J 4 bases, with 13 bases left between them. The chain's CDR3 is CASSRGQTRYGYTF. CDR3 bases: TGTGCCAGTAGTAGAGGACAGACACGCTATGGCTACACCTTC.

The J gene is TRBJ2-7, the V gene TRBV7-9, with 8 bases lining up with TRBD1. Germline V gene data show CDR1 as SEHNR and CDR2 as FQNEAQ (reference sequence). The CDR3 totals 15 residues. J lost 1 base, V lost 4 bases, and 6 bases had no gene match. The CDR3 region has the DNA TGTGCCAGCAGCTCCACAGGGGGAAATTCCTACGAGCAGTACTTC. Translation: CASSSTGGNSYEQYF.

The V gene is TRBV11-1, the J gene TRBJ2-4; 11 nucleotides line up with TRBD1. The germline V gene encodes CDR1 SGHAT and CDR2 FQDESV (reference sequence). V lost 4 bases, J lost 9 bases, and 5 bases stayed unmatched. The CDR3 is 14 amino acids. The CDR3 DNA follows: TGTGCCAGCAGCTCTCGGACAGGGGGCAGCATTCAGTACTTC. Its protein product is CASSSRTGGSIQYF.

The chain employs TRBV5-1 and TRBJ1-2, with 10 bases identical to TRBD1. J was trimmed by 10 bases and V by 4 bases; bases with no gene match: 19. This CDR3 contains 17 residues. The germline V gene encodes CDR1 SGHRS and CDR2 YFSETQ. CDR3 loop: CASSLGTGARGVSVYTF. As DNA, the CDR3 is TGCGCCAGCAGCCTAGGGACAGGGGCTCGAGGAGTATCAGTCTACACCTTC.

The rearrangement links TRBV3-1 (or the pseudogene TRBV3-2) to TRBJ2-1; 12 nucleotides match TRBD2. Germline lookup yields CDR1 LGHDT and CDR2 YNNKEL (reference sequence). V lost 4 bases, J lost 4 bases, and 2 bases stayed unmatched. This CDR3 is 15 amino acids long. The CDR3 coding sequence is TGTGCCAGCAGCCGACTAGCGGGGGCGTACAATGAGCAGTTCTTC. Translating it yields CASSRLAGAYNEQFF.

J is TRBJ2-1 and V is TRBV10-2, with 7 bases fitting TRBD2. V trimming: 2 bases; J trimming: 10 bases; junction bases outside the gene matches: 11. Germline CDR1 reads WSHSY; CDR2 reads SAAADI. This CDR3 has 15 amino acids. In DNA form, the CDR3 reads TGCGCCAGCAGTGAGAGCGGGACGCCTTCCCGCGAGCAGTTCTTC. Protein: CASSESGTPSREQFF.

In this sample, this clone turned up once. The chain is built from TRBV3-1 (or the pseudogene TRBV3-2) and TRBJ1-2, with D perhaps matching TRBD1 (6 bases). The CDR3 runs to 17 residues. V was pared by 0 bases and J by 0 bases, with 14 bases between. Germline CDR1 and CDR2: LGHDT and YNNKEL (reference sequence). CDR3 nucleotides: TGTGCCAGCAGCCAAGATCCCCAGGGGCAAGCTAACTATGGCTACACCTTC. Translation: CASSQDPQGQANYGYTF.